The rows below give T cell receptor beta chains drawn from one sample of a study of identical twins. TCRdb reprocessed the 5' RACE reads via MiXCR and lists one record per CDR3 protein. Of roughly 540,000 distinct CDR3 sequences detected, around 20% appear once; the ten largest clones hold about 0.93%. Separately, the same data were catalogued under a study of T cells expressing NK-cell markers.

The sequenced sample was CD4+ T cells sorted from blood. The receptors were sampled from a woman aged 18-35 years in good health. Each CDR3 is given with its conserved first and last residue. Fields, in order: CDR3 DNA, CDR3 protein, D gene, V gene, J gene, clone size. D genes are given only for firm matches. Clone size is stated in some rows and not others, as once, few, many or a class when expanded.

TGTGCCAGCAGTTTAAATGTACCGGAAGCTTTCTTT,CASSLNVPEAFF,.,TRBV12-3/TRBV12-4,TRBJ1-1,many
TGTGCCAGCAGCCAAAAACGGGGGGCAGCGTCAACAGATACGCAGTATTTT,CASSQKRGAASTDTQYF,.,TRBV3-1,TRBJ2-3,.
TGCAGTGCTAGCGCAACCGACCCCCGAAGTAACAATGAGCAGTTCTTC,CSASATDPRSNNEQFF,.,TRBV20-1,TRBJ2-1,few
TGTGCCAGCAGCTTTGCGGGAGCGAACACCGGGGAGCTGTTTTTT,CASSFAGANTGELFF,TRBD2,TRBV5-6,TRBJ2-2,.
TGCAGTGCCGCGGATGGGGCAGGGATCAATCAGCCCCAGCATTTT,CSAADGAGINQPQHF,.,TRBV20-1,TRBJ1-5,.
TGCAGTGCTAGATTAGGGGGGATACCCTACGAGCAGTACTTC,CSARLGGIPYEQYF,.,TRBV20-1,TRBJ2-7,.
TGCGCCAGCAGCCATGGGGGAGCTCGCACCGGGGAGCTGTTTTTT,CASSHGGARTGELFF,.,TRBV4-3,TRBJ2-2,few
TGTGCCAGCAGTTACTCGATAGGCGGAGGGACGAATAATTCACCCCTCCACTTT,CASSYSIGGGTNNSPLHF,.,TRBV6-5,TRBJ1-6,.
TGCAGTGCTAAGACAGGGTCTAACTCCTACGAGCAGTACTTC,CSAKTGSNSYEQYF,TRBD1,TRBV20-1,TRBJ2-7,.
TGTGCCAGCAGTTTAGGGACTAGCGGGAGAGGATCGAACACCGGGGAGCTGTTTTTT,CASSLGTSGRGSNTGELFF,TRBD2,TRBV12-3/TRBV12-4,TRBJ2-2,.
TGCAGCGTTGAACGTGGGTCAGATACGCAGTATTTT,CSVERGSDTQYF,.,TRBV29-1,TRBJ2-3,few
TGCAGTGCTACAACTGCGGACAGGGGGAGATCACCCCTCCACTTT,CSATTADRGRSPLHF,TRBD1,TRBV20-1,TRBJ1-6,few
TGTGCCAGCAGCAGGGGGGACTTTTTCAATGAGCAGTTCTTC,CASSRGDFFNEQFF,.,TRBV7-9,TRBJ2-1,.
TGTGCCAGCACACGGGGGCTCCAGCAGGATCAGCCCCAGCATTTT,CASTRGLQQDQPQHF,.,TRBV12-3/TRBV12-4,TRBJ1-5,few
TGTGCCAGCAGAGTCAACGGCAGGGGCGCGGACACTGAAGCTTTCTTT,CASRVNGRGADTEAFF,.,TRBV7-9,TRBJ1-1,.
TGTGCCAGCAGCCCAAGCGGGGTCGTCTACGAGCAGTACTTC,CASSPSGVVYEQYF,TRBD2,TRBV7-2,TRBJ2-7,few
TGCGCCAGCAGCCTCTGGACAGGGGGGACCGGGGAGCTGTTTTTT,CASSLWTGGTGELFF,TRBD1,TRBV5-1,TRBJ2-2,.
TGCGCCAGCCTACGGACAGGGGGCGCCTATGGCTACACCTTC,CASLRTGGAYGYTF,TRBD1,TRBV10-2,TRBJ1-2,.
TGTGCCAGCAGTTACTCAAGCGGGCTGGGGAGTGAGCAGTTCTTC,CASSYSSGLGSEQFF,.,TRBV6-2/TRBV6-3,TRBJ2-1,many
TGTGCCAGCAGTGAAGCGCTTCCTGGAGACACTGAAGCTTTCTTT,CASSEALPGDTEAFF,.,TRBV2,TRBJ1-1,few
TGCGCCAGCAGCTGGGGGACAGCGAACTATGGCTACACCTTC,CASSWGTANYGYTF,TRBD1,TRBV5-1,TRBJ1-2,few
TGTGCCAGCAGCCGAGACGCTACAGGGTGGGAGACCCAGTACTTC,CASSRDATGWETQYF,.,TRBV3-1,TRBJ2-5,few
TGTGCCAGCAGTACTACGACTAGTATCGCAGATACGCAGTATTTT,CASSTTTSIADTQYF,.,TRBV6-5,TRBJ2-3,.
TGTGCCAGCAGCTTAAGAGCGGGGTCTGGGGCCAACGTCCTGACTTTC,CASSLRAGSGANVLTF,TRBD2,TRBV7-3,TRBJ2-6,.
TGTGCCAGCAGGTACACGGAGTACTATGGCTACACCTTC,CASRYTEYYGYTF,.,TRBV12-3/TRBV12-4,TRBJ1-2,few
TGCGCCAGCAGCCAAGATCGCAGGGTGGATACGCAGTATTTT,CASSQDRRVDTQYF,.,TRBV4-3,TRBJ2-3,few
TGTGCCAGCAGTTTAGGGGAAGATAGCAAAGGAGATACGCAGTATTTT,CASSLGEDSKGDTQYF,.,TRBV12-3/TRBV12-4,TRBJ2-3,many
TGCGCCAGCAGCTTGGGGCGGGAAGTAAACAATGAGCAGTTCTTC,CASSLGREVNNEQFF,.,TRBV5-1,TRBJ2-1,few
TGTGCCACCAGAACAGACTATAATTCACCCCTCCACTTT,CATRTDYNSPLHF,.,TRBV15,TRBJ1-6,.
TGCAGACCGATTAGCGGGAACAATGAGCAGTTCTTC,CRPISGNNEQFF,TRBD2,TRBV20-1,TRBJ2-1,few
TGTGCCAGCAGTTATTCCCACCCGGCACAAGAGACCCAGTACTTC,CASSYSHPAQETQYF,.,TRBV6-5,TRBJ2-5,few
TGCAGTGCTATACTAGCGGGAGGGGATAATGAGCAGTTCTTC,CSAILAGGDNEQFF,TRBD2,TRBV20-1,TRBJ2-1,few
TGCAGTGCTAGACCCGGCAGGGGCAATGAGCAGTTCTTC,CSARPGRGNEQFF,.,TRBV20-1,TRBJ2-1,few
TGTGCTAGTGGCCAGGGACAGCGCAATGAGCAGTTCTTC,CASGQGQRNEQFF,TRBD1,TRBV12-5,TRBJ2-1,.
TGTGCCAGCAAACGGCCGGAAGGGTCTACCTACGAGCAGTACTTC,CASKRPEGSTYEQYF,.,TRBV6-2/TRBV6-3,TRBJ2-7,.
TGTGCCAGCAGCTTCGGACCTCCAGATACGCAGTATTTT,CASSFGPPDTQYF,.,TRBV9,TRBJ2-3,few
TGCAGTGCTACCCCAGGGGTTCAGGGCTACACCTTC,CSATPGVQGYTF,.,TRBV20-1,TRBJ1-2,.
TGTGCCAGCAGTGGCGGGACAGCCGCAGGGGAGACCCAGTACTTC,CASSGGTAAGETQYF,.,TRBV6-1,TRBJ2-5,.
TGCAGCGTTGAGCTCCACCACACGGAGGGTACGCAGTATTTT,CSVELHHTEGTQYF,.,TRBV29-1,TRBJ2-3,few
TGTGCCAGCAGCTCAACCCGACAGGGCTGGGGGAGGACCGATTACAATGAGCAGTTCTTC,CASSSTRQGWGRTDYNEQFF,.,TRBV7-3,TRBJ2-1,.
TGTGCCAGCAGCCCGAGCGGGAGCCCCTACAATGAGCAGTTCTTC,CASSPSGSPYNEQFF,TRBD2,TRBV7-2,TRBJ2-1,few
TGTGCCAGCAGCCAAACTAGCGATGAGCAGTTCTTC,CASSQTSDEQFF,TRBD2,TRBV27,TRBJ2-1,.
TGTGCCAGCAGCCAACATAATTCACCCCTCCACTTT,CASSQHNSPLHF,.,TRBV12-3/TRBV12-4,TRBJ1-6,.
TGCGCCAGCAGCTTGAGAGGGGATCATACAGACAATGAGCAGTTCTTC,CASSLRGDHTDNEQFF,.,TRBV5-1,TRBJ2-1,.
TGTGCCAGCAGCCTCCACGGGACAGTTTATGGCGAGCAGTACTTC,CASSLHGTVYGEQYF,TRBD1,TRBV4-2,TRBJ2-7,.
TGTGCCAGTCGGGACGGCAATTCACCCCTCCACTTT,CASRDGNSPLHF,.,TRBV6-2/TRBV6-3,TRBJ1-6,.
TGCGCCAGCAGCCCGGGAGTAGGGGGAGAGACCCAGTACTTC,CASSPGVGGETQYF,.,TRBV5-1,TRBJ2-5,.
TGTGCCAGCAGCTTAGCTGGGACAGGGACCACTGAAGCTTTCTTT,CASSLAGTGTTEAFF,TRBD1,TRBV7-9,TRBJ1-1,few
TGTGCCAGCAGCCGGGACAGCTACTATGGCTACACCTTC,CASSRDSYYGYTF,TRBD1,TRBV12-3/TRBV12-4,TRBJ1-2,few
TGTGCCAGCAGTTACTCGAGGGCAGGCGAAGCTTTCTTT,CASSYSRAGEAFF,.,TRBV6-5,TRBJ1-1,few